The rows below give T cell receptor beta chains drawn from one sample of a study of blood T cell repertoires in COVID-19. Sequencing used immunoSEQ multiplex PCR; TCRdb keeps in-frame clones, though not all of them. This table has some 140,000 clones, about 90% appearing once. Sequencing was carried out using peripheral blood. These receptors came from a man aged 50-60 years with acute or convalescent COVID-19. Both conserved end residues are part of each CDR3. A D gene is named only where the DNA matches it firmly. Size is stated for part of the rows, as once, few or many counts, or as a class when the clone is expanded.

CDR3 length	D gene	clone size	J gene	V gene	CDR3 protein	CDR3 DNA
13	TRBD1	few	TRBJ1-1	TRBV15	CATGTGTGSEAFF	TGTGCCACCGGCACAGGGACAGGGTCTGAAGCTTTCTTT
14	.	.	TRBJ2-3	TRBV11-2	CASSAGQLTDTQYF	TGTGCCAGCAGCGCGGGACAGCTCACAGATACGCAGTATTTT
13	.	.	TRBJ1-2	TRBV7-8	CASSLGLPYGYTF	TGTGCCAGCAGCCTAGGACTGCCATATGGCTACACCTTC
15	TRBD2	.	TRBJ2-1	TRBV7-3	CASSLLAVSYNEQFF	TGTGCCAGCAGCTTGCTAGCGGTCTCCTACAATGAGCAGTTCTTC
14	.	.	TRBJ1-1	TRBV7-2	CASSLVGADSEAFF	TGTGCCAGCAGCTTAGTAGGGGCCGACTCTGAAGCTTTCTTT
16	TRBD1	.	TRBJ2-1	TRBV19	CASSLSPGQFFNEQFF	TGTGCCAGTAGTCTTTCCCCGGGACAGTTTTTCAATGAGCAGTTCTTC
16	TRBD1	.	TRBJ1-2	TRBV10-1	CASSRTGARPNYGYTF	TGCGCCAGCAGTAGGACAGGGGCCAGACCTAACTATGGCTACACCTTC
14	TRBD1	once	TRBJ1-2	TRBV9	CASSVEGAGYGYTF	TGTGCCAGCAGCGTAGAGGGGGCGGGCTATGGCTACACCTTC
14	TRBD1	few	TRBJ1-1	TRBV3-1/TRBV3-2	CASSHTTGGTEAFF	TGTGCCAGCAGCCACACTACAGGGGGCACTGAAGCTTTCTTT
16	.	once	TRBJ2-6	TRBV28	CASKFYHLTGANVLTF	TGTGCCAGCAAATTCTACCATTTAACCGGGGCCAACGTCCTGACTTTC
15	.	.	TRBJ1-5	TRBV5-5	CASSPTGQTSQPQHF	TGTGCCAGCAGCCCCACCGGACAGACGAGCCAGCCCCAGCATTTT
14	TRBD1	few	TRBJ2-7	TRBV27	CASTTGTGVYEQYF	TGTGCCAGCACTACCGGGACAGGGGTCTACGAGCAGTACTTC
18	.	.	TRBJ1-6	TRBV4-1	CASSLTLQESSYNSPLHF	TGCGCCAGCAGCTTAACCTTACAGGAGTCCTCCTATAATTCACCCCTCCACTTT
15	TRBD2	.	TRBJ2-7	TRBV28	CASNPQLAGRYEQYF	TGTGCCAGCAACCCTCAGCTAGCGGGCAGATACGAGCAGTACTTC
14	TRBD2	.	TRBJ2-2	TRBV5-6	CASRSSGSPGELFF	TGTGCCAGCAGAAGTAGCGGGAGCCCCGGGGAGCTGTTTTTT
15	.	.	TRBJ2-2	TRBV27	CASSFRRGGTGELFF	TGTGCCAGCAGTTTCCGGAGGGGAGGCACCGGGGAGCTGTTTTTT